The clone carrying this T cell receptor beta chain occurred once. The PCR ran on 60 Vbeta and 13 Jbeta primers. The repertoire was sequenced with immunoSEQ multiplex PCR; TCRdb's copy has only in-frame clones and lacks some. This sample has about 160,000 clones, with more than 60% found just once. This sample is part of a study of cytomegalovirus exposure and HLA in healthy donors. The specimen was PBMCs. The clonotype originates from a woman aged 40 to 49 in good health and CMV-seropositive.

The chain's CDR3 is CASSPAGENYNEQFF. DNA of the CDR3: TGCGCCAGCAGCCCAGCGGGGGAGAACTACAATGAGCAGTTCTTC. The chain couples TRBV5-1 to TRBJ2-1; 8 bases are shared with TRBD2. Per the germline V gene, CDR1 is SGHRS and CDR2 is YFSETQ. J was trimmed by 3 bases and V by 4 bases; bases with no gene match: 6. The CDR3 has 15 amino acids. The whole variable domain, filled in from reference TRBV5-1 and TRBJ2-1, reads KAGVTQTPRYLIKTRGQQVTLSCSPISGHRSVSWYQQTPGQGLQFLFEYFSETQRNKGNFPGRFSGRQFSNSRSEMNVSTLELGDSALYLCASSPAGENYNEQFFGPGTRLTVL.